This paragraph reports one T cell receptor beta chain. What it binds is not known. The repertoire was sequenced with immunoSEQ multiplex PCR; TCRdb's copy has only in-frame clones and lacks some. The data hold tens of thousands of clones, with about nine tenths observed a single time. The sample comes from a study of pediatric ulcerative colitis. This CDR3 comprises 15 residues. V shed 0 bases, J shed 5 bases, and the junction held 8 bases outside the gene matches. Germline V lookup: CDR1 SGHNT, CDR2 YYREEE (reference sequence). Points from the study as a whole: Total lymphocyte DNA, not sorted subsets, was the template.

This sequence joins TRBV5-4 and TRBJ2-7; 7 nucleotides align to TRBD2. The sequenced sample consisted of blood. The clonotype was recovered from a boy aged 5-17 years with severe ulcerative colitis. CDR3 region: CASSLVAGALDEQYF. For the CDR3, the DNA is TGTGCCAGCAGCTTGGTTGCGGGAGCCCTAGACGAGCAGTACTTC.